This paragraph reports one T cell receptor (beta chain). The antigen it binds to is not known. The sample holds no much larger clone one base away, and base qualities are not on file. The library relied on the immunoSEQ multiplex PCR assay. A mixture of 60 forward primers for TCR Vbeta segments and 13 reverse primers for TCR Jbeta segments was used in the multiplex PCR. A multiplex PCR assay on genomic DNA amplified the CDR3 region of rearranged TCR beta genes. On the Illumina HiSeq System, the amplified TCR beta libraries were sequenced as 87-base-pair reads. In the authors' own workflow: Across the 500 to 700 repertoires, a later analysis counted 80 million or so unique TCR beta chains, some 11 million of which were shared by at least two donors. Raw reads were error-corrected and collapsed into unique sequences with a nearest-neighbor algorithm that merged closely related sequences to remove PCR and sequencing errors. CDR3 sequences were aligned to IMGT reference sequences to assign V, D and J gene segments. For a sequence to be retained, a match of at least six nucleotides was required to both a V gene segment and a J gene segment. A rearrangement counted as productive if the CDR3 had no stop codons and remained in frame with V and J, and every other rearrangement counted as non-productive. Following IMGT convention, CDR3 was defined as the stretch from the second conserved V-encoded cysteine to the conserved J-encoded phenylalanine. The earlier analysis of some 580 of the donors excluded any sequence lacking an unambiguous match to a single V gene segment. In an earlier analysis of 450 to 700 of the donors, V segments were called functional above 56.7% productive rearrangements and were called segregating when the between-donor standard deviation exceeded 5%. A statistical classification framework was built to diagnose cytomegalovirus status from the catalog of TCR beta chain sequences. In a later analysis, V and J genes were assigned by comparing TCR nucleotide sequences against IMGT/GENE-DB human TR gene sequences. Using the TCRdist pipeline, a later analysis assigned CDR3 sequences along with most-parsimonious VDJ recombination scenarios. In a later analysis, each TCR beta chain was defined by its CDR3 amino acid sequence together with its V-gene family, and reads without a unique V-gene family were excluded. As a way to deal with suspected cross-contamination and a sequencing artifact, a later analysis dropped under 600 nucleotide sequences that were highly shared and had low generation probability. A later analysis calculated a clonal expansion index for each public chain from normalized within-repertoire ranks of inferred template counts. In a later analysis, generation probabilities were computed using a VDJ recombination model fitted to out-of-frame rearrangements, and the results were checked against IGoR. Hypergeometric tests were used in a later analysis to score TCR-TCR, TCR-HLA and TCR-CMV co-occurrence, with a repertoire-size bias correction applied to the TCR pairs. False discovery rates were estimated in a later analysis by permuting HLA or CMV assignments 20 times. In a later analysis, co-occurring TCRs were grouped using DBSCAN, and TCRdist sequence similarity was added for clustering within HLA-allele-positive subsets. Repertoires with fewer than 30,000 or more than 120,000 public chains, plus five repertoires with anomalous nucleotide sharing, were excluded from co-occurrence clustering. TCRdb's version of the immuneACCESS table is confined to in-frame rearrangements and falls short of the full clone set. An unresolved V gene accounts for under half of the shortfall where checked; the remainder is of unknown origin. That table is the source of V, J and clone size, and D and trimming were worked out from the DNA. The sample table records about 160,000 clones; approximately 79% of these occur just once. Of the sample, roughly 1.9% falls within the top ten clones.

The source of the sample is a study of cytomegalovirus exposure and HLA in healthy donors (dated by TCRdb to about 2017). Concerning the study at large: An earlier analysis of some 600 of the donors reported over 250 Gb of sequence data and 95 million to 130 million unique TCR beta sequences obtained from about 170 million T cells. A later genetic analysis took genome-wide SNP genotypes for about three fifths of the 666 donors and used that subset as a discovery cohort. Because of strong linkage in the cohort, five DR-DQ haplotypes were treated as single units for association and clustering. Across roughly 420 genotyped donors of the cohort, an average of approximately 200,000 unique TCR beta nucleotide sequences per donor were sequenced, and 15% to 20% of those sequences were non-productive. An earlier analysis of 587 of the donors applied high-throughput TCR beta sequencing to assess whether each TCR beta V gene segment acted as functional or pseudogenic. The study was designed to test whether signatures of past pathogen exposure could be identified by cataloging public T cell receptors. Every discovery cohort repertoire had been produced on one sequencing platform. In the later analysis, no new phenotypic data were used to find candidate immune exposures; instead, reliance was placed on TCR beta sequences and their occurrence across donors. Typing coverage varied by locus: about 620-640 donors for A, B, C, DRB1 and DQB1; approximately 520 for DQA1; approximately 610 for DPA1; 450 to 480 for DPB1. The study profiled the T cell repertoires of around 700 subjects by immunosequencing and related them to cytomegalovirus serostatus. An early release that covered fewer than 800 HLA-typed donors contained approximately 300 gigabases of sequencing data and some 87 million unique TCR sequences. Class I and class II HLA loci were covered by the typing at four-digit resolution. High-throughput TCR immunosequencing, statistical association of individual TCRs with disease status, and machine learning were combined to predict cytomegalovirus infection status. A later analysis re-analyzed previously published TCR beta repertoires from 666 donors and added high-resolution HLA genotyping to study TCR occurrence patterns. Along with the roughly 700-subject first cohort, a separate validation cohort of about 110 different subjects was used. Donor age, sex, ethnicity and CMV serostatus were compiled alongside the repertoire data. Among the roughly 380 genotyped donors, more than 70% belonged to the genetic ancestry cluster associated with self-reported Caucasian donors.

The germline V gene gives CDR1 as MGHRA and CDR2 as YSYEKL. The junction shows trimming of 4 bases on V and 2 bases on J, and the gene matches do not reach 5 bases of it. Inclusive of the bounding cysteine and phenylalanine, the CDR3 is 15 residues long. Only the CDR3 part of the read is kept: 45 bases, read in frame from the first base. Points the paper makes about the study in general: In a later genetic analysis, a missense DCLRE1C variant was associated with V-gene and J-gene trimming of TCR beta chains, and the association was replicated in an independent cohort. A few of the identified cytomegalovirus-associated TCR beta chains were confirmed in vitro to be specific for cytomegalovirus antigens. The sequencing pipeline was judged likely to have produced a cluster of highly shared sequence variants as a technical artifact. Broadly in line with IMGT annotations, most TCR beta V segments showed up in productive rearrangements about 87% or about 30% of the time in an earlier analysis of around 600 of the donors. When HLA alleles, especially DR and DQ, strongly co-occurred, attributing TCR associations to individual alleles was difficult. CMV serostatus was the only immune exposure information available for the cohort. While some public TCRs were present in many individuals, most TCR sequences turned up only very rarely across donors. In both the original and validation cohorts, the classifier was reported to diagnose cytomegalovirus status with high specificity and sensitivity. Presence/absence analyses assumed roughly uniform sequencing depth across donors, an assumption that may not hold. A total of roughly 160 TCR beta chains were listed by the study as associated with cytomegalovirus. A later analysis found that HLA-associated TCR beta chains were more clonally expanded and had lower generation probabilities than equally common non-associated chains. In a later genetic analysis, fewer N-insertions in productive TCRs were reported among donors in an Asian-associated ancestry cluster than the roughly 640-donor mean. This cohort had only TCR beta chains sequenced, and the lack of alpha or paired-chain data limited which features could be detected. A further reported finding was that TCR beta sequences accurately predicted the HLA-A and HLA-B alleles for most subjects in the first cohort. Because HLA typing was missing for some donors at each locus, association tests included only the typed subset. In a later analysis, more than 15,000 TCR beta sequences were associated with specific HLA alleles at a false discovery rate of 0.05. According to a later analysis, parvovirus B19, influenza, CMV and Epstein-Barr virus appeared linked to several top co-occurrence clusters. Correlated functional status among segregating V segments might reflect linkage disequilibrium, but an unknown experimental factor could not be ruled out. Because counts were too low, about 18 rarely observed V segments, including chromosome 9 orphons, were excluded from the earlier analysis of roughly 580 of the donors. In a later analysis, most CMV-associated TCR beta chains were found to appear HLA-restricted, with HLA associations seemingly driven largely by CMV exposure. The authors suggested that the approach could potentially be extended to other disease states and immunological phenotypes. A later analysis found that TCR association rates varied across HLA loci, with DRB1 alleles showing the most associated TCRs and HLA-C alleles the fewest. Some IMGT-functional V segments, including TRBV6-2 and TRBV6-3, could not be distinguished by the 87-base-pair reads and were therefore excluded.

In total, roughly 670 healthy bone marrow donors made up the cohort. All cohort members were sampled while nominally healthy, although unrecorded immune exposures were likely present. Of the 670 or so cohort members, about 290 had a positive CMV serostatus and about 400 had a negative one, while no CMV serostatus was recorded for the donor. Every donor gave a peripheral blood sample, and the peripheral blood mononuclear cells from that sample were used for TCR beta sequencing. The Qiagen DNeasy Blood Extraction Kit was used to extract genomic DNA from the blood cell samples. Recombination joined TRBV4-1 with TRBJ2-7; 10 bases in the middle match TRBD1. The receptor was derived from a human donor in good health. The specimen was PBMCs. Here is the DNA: TGCGCCAGCAGCCCTACGGGGACAGGGGCCTACGAGCAGTACTTC. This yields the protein CASSPTGTGAYEQYF.